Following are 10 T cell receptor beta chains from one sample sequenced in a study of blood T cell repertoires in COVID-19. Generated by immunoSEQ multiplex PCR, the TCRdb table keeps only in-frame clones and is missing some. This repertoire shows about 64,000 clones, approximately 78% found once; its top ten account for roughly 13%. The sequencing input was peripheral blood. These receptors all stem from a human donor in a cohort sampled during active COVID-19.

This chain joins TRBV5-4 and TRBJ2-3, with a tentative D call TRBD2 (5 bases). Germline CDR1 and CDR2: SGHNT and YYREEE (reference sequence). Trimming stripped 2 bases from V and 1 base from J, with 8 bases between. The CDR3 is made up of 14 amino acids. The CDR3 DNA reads TGTGCCAGCAGCTTCCAGAGGGGCACAGATACGCAGTATTTT. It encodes CASSFQRGTDTQYF.

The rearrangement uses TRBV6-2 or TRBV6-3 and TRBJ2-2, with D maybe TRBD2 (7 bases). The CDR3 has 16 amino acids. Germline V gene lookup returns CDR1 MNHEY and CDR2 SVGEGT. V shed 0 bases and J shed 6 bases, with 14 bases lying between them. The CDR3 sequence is CASSYSRGGRAGELFF. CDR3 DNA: TGTGCCAGCAGTTACTCGAGGGGGGGCCGTGCCGGGGAGCTGTTTTTT.

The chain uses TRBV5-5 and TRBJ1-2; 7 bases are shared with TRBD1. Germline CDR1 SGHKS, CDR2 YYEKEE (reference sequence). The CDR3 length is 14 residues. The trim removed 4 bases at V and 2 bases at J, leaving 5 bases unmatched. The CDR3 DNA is TGTGCCAGCAGCGGGGGACAGCTAAACTATGGCTACACCTTC. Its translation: CASSGGQLNYGYTF.

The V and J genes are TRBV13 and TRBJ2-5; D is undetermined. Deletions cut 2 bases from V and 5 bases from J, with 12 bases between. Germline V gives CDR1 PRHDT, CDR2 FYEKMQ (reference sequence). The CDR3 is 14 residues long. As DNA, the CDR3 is TGTGCCAGCAGCTTAAGCCCGCGGCCGGAGACCCAGTACTTC. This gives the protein CASSLSPRPETQYF.

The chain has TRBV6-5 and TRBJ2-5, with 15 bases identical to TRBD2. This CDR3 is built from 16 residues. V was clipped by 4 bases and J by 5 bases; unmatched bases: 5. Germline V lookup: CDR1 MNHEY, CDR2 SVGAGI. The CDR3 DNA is TGTGCCAGCAGTTTCTGGACTAGCGGGGGGGACGAGACCCAGTACTTC. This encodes CASSFWTSGGDETQYF.

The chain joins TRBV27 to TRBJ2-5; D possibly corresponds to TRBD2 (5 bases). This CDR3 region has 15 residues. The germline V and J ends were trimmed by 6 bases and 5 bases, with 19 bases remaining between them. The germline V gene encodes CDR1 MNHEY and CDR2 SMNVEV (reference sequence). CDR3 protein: CASSTWRAPGETQYF. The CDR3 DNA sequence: TGTGCCAGCAGCACATGGCGGGCGCCCGGCGAGACCCAGTACTTC.

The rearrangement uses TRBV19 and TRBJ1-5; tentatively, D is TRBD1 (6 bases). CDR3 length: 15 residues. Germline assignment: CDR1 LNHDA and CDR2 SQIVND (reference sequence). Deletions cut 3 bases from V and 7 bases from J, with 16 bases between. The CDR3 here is CASSIKGGARQPQHF. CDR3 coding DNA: TGTGCCAGTAGTATCAAAGGGGGGGCTAGGCAGCCCCAGCATTTT.

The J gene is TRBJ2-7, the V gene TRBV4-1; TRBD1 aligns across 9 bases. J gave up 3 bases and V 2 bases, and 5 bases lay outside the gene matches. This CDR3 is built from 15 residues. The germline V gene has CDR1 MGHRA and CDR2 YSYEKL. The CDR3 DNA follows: TGCGCCAGCAGCCAACCGGGACAGGGACTCTACGAGCAGTACTTC. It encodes CASSQPGQGLYEQYF.

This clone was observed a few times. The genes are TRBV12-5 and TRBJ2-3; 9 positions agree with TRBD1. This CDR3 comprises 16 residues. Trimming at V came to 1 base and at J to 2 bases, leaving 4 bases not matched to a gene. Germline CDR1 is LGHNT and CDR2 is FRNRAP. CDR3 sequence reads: CASGLGTGGLTDTQYF. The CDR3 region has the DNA TGTGCTAGTGGTTTGGGAACAGGGGGCCTCACAGATACGCAGTATTTT.

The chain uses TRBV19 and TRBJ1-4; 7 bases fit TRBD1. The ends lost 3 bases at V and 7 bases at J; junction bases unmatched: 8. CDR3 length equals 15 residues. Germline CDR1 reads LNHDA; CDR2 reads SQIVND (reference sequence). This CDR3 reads CASSIHRGLSEKLFF. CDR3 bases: TGTGCCAGTAGTATCCACAGGGGATTGAGTGAAAAACTGTTTTTT.